This is a list of T cell receptor beta chains from one sample in a study of OX40 agonist ivuxolimab in advanced cancers. TCRdb's table, derived via immunoSEQ multiplex PCR, lists solely in-frame clones and lacks some. The sample consists of approximately 87,000 clones, just over 85% of them appearing once. This specimen consisted of CD4+ or CD8+ T cells sorted from blood, obtained in a trial of the OX40 agonist ivuxolimab. The source is an adult with an advanced solid tumor such as melanoma, head and neck, liver or kidney cancer. Both conserved end residues are part of each CDR3. D genes are given only for firm matches. Part of the rows lack a size; the others show once, few, many or a class for expanded clones.

D: NA
size: NA
J: TRBJ1-4
V: TRBV11-2
DNA: TGTGCCAGCAGCCCCCGCCAGGGAGAAAAACTGTTTTTT
CDR3: CASSPRQGEKLFF

D: NA
size: once
J: TRBJ2-1
V: TRBV5-4
DNA: TGTGCCAGCAGCTTGGGATCGGGAATGCACAATGAGCAGTTCTTC
CDR3: CASSLGSGMHNEQFF

D: NA
size: NA
J: TRBJ1-2
V: TRBV7-8
DNA: TGTGCCAGCACCTTACAGGGAGGGGCTAACTATGGCTACACCTTC
CDR3: CASTLQGGANYGYTF

D: TRBD1
size: few
J: TRBJ1-2
V: TRBV19
DNA: TGTGCCAGTAGATTCACAGGGGTCTATGGCTACACCTTC
CDR3: CASRFTGVYGYTF

D: NA
size: few
J: TRBJ1-2
V: TRBV28
DNA: TGTGCCAGCAGCAACCTATTAGGGGCAGGGGAAGGCTACACCTTC
CDR3: CASSNLLGAGEGYTF

D: NA
size: NA
J: TRBJ1-4
V: TRBV28
DNA: TGTGCCAGCAGTTACCGACAGGCTGCAACTAATGAAAAACTGTTTTTT
CDR3: CASSYRQAATNEKLFF

D: NA
size: NA
J: TRBJ2-1
V: TRBV30
DNA: TGTGCCTGGACCCACCCTGGGCGAGCGGGCAATGAGCAGTTCTTC
CDR3: CAWTHPGRAGNEQFF

D: TRBD2
size: NA
J: TRBJ2-7
V: TRBV2
DNA: TGTGCCAGCGGGGACTACAGCTCCTACGAGCAGTACTTC
CDR3: CASGDYSSYEQYF

D: NA
size: NA
J: TRBJ2-1
V: TRBV5-1
DNA: TGCGCCAGCAGCCCCCGGGGCCCGGACGGTGAGCAGTTCTTC
CDR3: CASSPRGPDGEQFF

D: TRBD1
size: NA
J: TRBJ2-7
V: TRBV5-1
DNA: TGCGCCAGCAGCTGGGACAGACCCTACGAGCAGTACTTC
CDR3: CASSWDRPYEQYF

D: NA
size: NA
J: TRBJ2-3
V: TRBV6-1
DNA: TGTGCCAGCAGTGAAGCTCAGGGGTTGGATACGCAGTATTTT
CDR3: CASSEAQGLDTQYF

D: NA
size: NA
J: TRBJ2-5
V: TRBV30
DNA: TGTGCCTGGAGCAGGGGAGGACGGGCTCAAGAGACCCAGTACTTC
CDR3: CAWSRGGRAQETQYF

D: NA
size: once
J: TRBJ1-1
V: TRBV7-9
DNA: TGTGCCAGCAGCTTAGCGATGAGGACTGAAGCTTTCTTT
CDR3: CASSLAMRTEAFF

D: TRBD2
size: NA
J: TRBJ2-1
V: TRBV2
DNA: TGTGCCAGTCGGGGGGGGACTCACACCCCTGATCGGTTCTTC
CDR3: CASRGGTHTPDRFF

D: TRBD1
size: once
J: TRBJ1-2
V: TRBV6-5
DNA: TGTGCCAGCAGAACCGGGACAGTTGGCTACACCTTC
CDR3: CASRTGTVGYTF

D: NA
size: NA
J: TRBJ2-3
V: TRBV5-1
DNA: TGCGCCAGCAATCAGGGAGTCCTCATCACAGATACGCAGTATTTT
CDR3: CASNQGVLITDTQYF